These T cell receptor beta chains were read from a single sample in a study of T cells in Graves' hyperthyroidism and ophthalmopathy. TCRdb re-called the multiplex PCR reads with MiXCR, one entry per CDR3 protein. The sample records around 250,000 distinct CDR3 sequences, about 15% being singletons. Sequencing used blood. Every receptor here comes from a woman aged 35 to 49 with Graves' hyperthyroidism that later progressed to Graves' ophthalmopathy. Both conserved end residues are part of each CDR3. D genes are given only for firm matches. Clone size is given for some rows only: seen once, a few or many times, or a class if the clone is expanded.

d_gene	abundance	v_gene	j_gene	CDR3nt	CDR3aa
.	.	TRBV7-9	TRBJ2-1	TGTGCCAGCAGCTCGACCTCAGGACCAGCGGGTTCCTACAATGAGCAGTTCTTC	CASSSTSGPAGSYNEQFF
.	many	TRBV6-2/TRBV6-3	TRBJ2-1	TGTGCCAGCTCTCAGGAGGAATACAATGAGCAGTTCTTC	CASSQEEYNEQFF
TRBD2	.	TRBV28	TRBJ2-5	TGTGCCAGCAGTTTATCTAGCGGGCTATTCCAAGAGACCCAGTACTTC	CASSLSSGLFQETQYF
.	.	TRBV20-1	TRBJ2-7	TGCAGTGCTCCGAAGGTCGGGGCCTACGAGCAGTACTTC	CSAPKVGAYEQYF
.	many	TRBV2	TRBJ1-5	TGTGCCAGCAGTGAAGCGGGGGGCCGGCAGCCCCAGCATTTT	CASSEAGGRQPQHF
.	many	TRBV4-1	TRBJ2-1	TGCGCCAGCAGCCTCGCAGGGGACGATGAGCAGTTCTTC	CASSLAGDDEQFF
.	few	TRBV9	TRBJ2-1	TGTGCCAGCAGCGCAGGGACGCAACCGAACAATGAGCAGTTCTTC	CASSAGTQPNNEQFF
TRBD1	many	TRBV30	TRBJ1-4	TGTGCCTGGAGTAACAGGGGCGAGGAAGAACTGTTTTTT	CAWSNRGEEELFF
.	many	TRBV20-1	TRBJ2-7	TGCAGTGCACCTTCATCCGGGACTGTGCTCTACGAGCAGTACTTC	CSAPSSGTVLYEQYF
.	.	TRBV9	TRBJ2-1	TGTGCCAGCAGCGTAGATGGGTTGGAATCCTACAATGAGCAGTTCTTC	CASSVDGLESYNEQFF
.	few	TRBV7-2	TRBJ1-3	TGTGCCAGCAGCTTAGTAGGGTTCGGAAACACCATATATTTT	CASSLVGFGNTIYF
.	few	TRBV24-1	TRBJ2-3	TGTGCCACCAGTGATTCCCGTTGGCCAGAGACAGATACGCAGTATTTT	CATSDSRWPETDTQYF
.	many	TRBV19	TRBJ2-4	TGTGCCAGTAGTCCGACCCGAAGTAGAAACATTCAGTACTTC	CASSPTRSRNIQYF
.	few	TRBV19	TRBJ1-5	TGTGCCAGTGGGGGTCGGTCTCAGCCCCAGCATTTT	CASGGRSQPQHF
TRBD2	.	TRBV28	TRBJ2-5	TGTGCCAGCAGCCAAGCCGCTAGCGGGAGGAAAGAGACCCAGTACTTC	CASSQAASGRKETQYF
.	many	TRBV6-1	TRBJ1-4	TGTGCCAGCAGCCTCAGAGGCGGTTATGAAAAACTGTTTTTT	CASSLRGGYEKLFF
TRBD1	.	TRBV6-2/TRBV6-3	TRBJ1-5	TGTGCCAGCAGTGGAGGACAGGGGGCTAGCAATCAGCCCCAGCATTTT	CASSGGQGASNQPQHF
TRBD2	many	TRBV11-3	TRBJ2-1	TGTGCCAGCAGCCCCTATAGCGGGAGAGAGCAGTTCTTC	CASSPYSGREQFF
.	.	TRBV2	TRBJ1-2	TGTGCCAGTGGGGGCTACACCTTC	CASGGYTF
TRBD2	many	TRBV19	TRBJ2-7	TGTGCCAGTAGTATAGAAGCTAGCGGGGCCTACGAGCAGTACTTC	CASSIEASGAYEQYF
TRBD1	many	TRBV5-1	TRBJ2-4	TGCGCCAGCAGCTTAATGACAGGGGGCAAAAACATTCAGTACTTC	CASSLMTGGKNIQYF
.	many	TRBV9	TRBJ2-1	TGTACCAGCAGCGTAGGGGGCTACAATGAGCAGTTCTTC	CTSSVGGYNEQFF
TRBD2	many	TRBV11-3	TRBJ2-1	TGTGCCAGCAGCTGGACACTAGCGGGGTACAATGAGCAGTTCTTC	CASSWTLAGYNEQFF
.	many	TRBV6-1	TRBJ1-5	TGTGCCAGCACGAATTCGGGAGGGGTGAGCAATCAGCCCCAGCATTTT	CASTNSGGVSNQPQHF
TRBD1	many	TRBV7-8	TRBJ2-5	TGTGCCAGCAGCTGGGACAGGGCGTTGGAGACCCAGTACTTC	CASSWDRALETQYF
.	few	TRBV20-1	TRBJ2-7	TGCAGTGCCCGAATCCTTCCAGCCTACGAGCAGTACTTC	CSARILPAYEQYF